The following is a T cell receptor (beta chain) sequence with its context. Its antigen remains unidentified. These data belong to a study of shared clonotypes between healthy human individuals. Whole-study findings and limits: Naive subsets, compared against memory subsets, generally had larger estimated richness values.

Each subset's genomic DNA was shared equally among a number of immunoSEQ plates. This table comes from immunoSEQ multiplex PCR, and its TCRdb copy is limited to in-frame clones, with some not included. In the table there are around 700,000 clones, 92% of which are singletons. Trimming removed 3 bases from V and 5 bases from J; junction bases left unmatched: 6. The CDR3 covers 15 residues. Per germline, CDR1 MDHEN and CDR2 SYDVKM. It was CD45RO-negative cells, positively selected for CCR7, that made up naive CD8 cells, with terminally differentiated effector memory CD45RA+ cells excluded. This sequence was found in a man younger than 45 in good health. The V call is TRBV28, the J call TRBJ1-5; TRBD1 agrees at 8 bases. What was sequenced was naive CD8+ T cells sorted from blood. The CDR3 DNA is TGTGCCAGCAGTTTCCTGACAGGGGAGGATCAGCCCCAGCATTTT. Translated: CASSFLTGEDQPQHF.